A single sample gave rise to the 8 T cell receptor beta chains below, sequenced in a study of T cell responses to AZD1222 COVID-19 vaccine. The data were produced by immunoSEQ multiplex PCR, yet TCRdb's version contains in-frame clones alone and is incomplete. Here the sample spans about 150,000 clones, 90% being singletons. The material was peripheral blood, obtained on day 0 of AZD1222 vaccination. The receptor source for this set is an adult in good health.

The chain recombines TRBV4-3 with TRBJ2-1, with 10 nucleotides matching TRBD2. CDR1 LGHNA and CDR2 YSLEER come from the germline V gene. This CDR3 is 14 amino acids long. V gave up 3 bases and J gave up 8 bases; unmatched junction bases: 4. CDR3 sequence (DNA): TGCGCCAGCAGCCAGGCCGGGACTAGCGATGAGCAGTTCTTC. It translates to CASSQAGTSDEQFF.

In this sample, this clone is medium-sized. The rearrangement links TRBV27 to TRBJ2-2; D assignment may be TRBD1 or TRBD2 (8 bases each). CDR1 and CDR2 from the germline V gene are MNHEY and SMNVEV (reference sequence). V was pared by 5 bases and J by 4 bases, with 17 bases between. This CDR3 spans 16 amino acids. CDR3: CASSLGLGQGTGELFF. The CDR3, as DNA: TGTGCCAGCAGTCTGGGACTAGGACAGGGCACCGGGGAGCTGTTTTTT.

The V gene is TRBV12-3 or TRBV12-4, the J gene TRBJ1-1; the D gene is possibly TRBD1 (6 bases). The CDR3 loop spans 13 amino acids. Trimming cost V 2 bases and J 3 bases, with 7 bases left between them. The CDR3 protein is CASSLTGHTEAFF. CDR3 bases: TGTGCCAGCAGTTTAACAGGGCACACTGAAGCTTTCTTT.

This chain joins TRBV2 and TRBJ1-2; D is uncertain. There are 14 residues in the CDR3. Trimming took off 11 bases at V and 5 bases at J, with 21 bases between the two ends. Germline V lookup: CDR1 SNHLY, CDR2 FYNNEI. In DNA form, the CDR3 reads TGTGCCGGAAAGGAAGCAGGCCTCTCTTATGGCTACACCTTC. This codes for CAGKEAGLSYGYTF.

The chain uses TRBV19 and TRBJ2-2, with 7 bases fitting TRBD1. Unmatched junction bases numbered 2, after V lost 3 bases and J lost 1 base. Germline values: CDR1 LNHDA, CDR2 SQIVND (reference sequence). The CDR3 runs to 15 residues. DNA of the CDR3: TGTGCCAGTAGTATGGGACAGAGGAACACCGGGGAGCTGTTTTTT. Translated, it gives CASSMGQRNTGELFF.

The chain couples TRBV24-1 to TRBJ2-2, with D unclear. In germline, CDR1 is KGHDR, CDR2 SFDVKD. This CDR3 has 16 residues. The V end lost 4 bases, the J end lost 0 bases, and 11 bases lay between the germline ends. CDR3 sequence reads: CATSDPRSPNTGELFF. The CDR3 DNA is TGTGCCACCAGTGACCCCCGCTCTCCGAACACCGGGGAGCTGTTTTTT.

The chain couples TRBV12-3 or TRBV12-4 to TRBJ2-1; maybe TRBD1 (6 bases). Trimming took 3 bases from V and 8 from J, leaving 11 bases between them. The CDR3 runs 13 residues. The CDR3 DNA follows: TGTGCCAGCAGTTTTCAGGGGCTAGATGAGCAGTTCTTC. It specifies CASSFQGLDEQFF.

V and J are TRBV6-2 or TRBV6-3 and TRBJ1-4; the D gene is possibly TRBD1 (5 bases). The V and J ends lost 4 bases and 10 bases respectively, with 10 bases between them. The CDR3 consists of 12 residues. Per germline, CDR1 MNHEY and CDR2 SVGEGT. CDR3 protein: CASSSGRGKLFF. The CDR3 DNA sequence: TGTGCCAGCAGTTCGGGGAGGGGAAAACTGTTTTTT.